This T cell receptor beta chain was identified in a study of Graves' ophthalmopathy and Graves' hyperthyroidism. Overall study: Blood was drawn at initial diagnosis, before any treatment. Study-wide results and limits: Discrimination between ophthalmopathy and stable hyperthyroidism by a 13-signature model showed roughly 88% sensitivity and over 70% specificity. A majority of expanded thyroid clonotypes exceeding 0.001 frequency were likewise present in blood.

Germline V gene sequence: CDR1 LGHDT, CDR2 YNNKEL (reference sequence). V was clipped by 4 bases and J by 1 base, with 10 bases between them. The CDR3 totals 14 residues. The authors amplified TCR beta CDR3 regions, and they did so from RNA transcripts for repertoire sequencing. Scientists carried out first-round RT-PCR using HTBI primers and then a second-round multiplex PCR. TCRdb ran MiXCR on the multiplex PCR reads and lists one entry per CDR3 protein. In the table there are 300,000 or so distinct CDR3 sequences, roughly a sixth of which are singletons. At least ten counts were recorded for this clonotype. Its antigen is not identified.

The specimen sequenced was peripheral blood. This TCR was sampled from an adult man with Graves' ophthalmopathy. The chain employs TRBV3-1 and TRBJ1-1, with D unclear. CDR3 bases: TGTGCCAGCAGCCCCTCCTCAGGGAACACTGAAGCTTTCTTT. It specifies CASSPSSGNTEAFF.